This T cell receptor delta chain derives from a study of in vitro expanded adult blood gammadelta T cells (dated by TCRdb to about 2020). As for the study more broadly: Sort purity ranged from approximately 94% to 100% Vgamma9Vdelta2 cells among T cells. The study compared the TCR repertoire of Vgamma9Vdelta2 T cells expanded in vitro with a mistletoe-extract drug against those expanded with HMBPP or zoledronate. For every donor, cells were stimulated separately with HMBPP, zoledronate or AbnobaViscum P, and the TRG and TRD CDR3 repertoires from each condition were sequenced. The TCR repertoire analysis included three subjects.

The investigation overall reported the following: AbnobaViscum P-expanded Vgamma9Vdelta2 repertoires showed CDR3 length, diversity and J usage similar to HMBPP- and zoledronate-expanded repertoires, suggesting a polyclonal response. The TRDV2 repertoire shared between treatments was found to be private to each donor, and TRD repertoires were clustered by subject rather than by stimulant in multidimensional scaling. All repertoires derived from in vitro expanded cultures of healthy donor cells, not from mistletoe-treated patients. Most of the top TRGV9 CDR3 clonotypes were public, as they were shared across donors and across all three stimulation conditions.

The germline V gene sets CDR1 to GEAIGNYY and CDR2 to EKD. Between the V and J ends, shortened by 3 bases and 0 bases respectively, the junction contains 19 bases. The CDR3, from cysteine to phenylalanine, totals 17 residues. Only the CDR3 DNA is retained, 51 bases long and in frame from the first base. On this clone itself: Its antigen is still unknown. Nothing much larger sits one base from this clone, and base qualities are not available.

The library was built by means of 5' RACE. The RNeasy Micro Kit was used to extract RNA from around 9,900 sorted cells per sample. Libraries were prepared using template-switch reverse transcription and then PCR amplification of the CDR3gamma and CDR3delta regions. Amplicons were sequenced on an Illumina MiSeq with the V2 300 kit, and 150 bp paired-end reads were generated. The authors' pipeline ran thus. Read quality was checked with FastQC version 0.11.8. Reads were aligned to GenBank TRG or TRD reference genes with MiXCR version 3.0.3 to construct CDR3 sequences. MiXCR ran with default parameters, except that TRDD assembly used 3 instead of 5 consecutive nucleotides. Repertoire analyses, including normalized Shannon-Wiener diversity, clonotype tracking and multidimensional scaling, used VDJtools version 1.2.1 with default settings. CDR3 sequences that were out of frame or contained stop codons were removed from analysis. Clones were re-identified by TCRdb from the public reads with CATT, and rows with the same DNA were merged. These V and J calls rely on TCRdb rather than the paper's analysis. The sample table shows around 420 delta-chain clones, and 25% to 35% are seen once. Approximately 60% of the sample is in the top ten clones.

The sample's treatment or condition, from its label and the paper: microbial phosphoantigen (E)-4-hydroxy-3-methyl-but-2-enyl pyrophosphate, around 9.4 nM. Live CD3+ TCRgammadelta+ Vgamma9+ Vdelta2+ T cells were FACS-sorted on a FACS Aria III after expansion. PBMC were pulsed for one day with roughly 10 nM HMBPP, then washed three times before expansion. The cultures were expanded for roughly 13 days, and IL-2 was added again every 3 to 4 days. Following the one-day stimulant pulse, cells were washed three times and were subsequently cultured in medium containing about 96 U/mL IL-2. Peripheral blood mononuclear cells were isolated by Lymphoprep gradient centrifugation and cryopreserved in liquid nitrogen before culture.

This specimen consisted of gamma-delta T cells from peripheral blood expanded in culture, obtained from an in vitro culture stimulated with HMBPP. The sequence joins TRDV2 to TRDJ1, and the D gene may be TRDD3, 6 bases matching. The sequence was collected from an adult in good health. The base sequence is TGTGCCTGTGACTCCGTCGGGGATCATAAGTACACCGATAAACTCATCTTT. Its protein product is CACDSVGDHKYTDKLIF.